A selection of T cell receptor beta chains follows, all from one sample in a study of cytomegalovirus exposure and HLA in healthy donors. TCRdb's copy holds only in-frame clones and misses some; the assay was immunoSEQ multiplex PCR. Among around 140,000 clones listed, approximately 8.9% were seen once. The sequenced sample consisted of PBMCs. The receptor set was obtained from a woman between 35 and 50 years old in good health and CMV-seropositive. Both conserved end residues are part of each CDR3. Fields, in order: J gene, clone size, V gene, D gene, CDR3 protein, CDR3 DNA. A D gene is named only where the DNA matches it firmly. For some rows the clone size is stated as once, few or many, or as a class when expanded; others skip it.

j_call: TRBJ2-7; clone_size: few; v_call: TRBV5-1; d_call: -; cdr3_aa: CASSVGGGPYEQYF; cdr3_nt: TGCGCCAGCAGCGTGGGAGGGGGCCCCTACGAGCAGTACTTC
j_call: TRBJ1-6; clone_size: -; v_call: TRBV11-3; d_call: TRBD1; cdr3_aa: CASSKGGTGGISPLHF; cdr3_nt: TGTGCCAGCAGCAAGGGCGGGACAGGGGGTATTTCACCCCTCCACTTT
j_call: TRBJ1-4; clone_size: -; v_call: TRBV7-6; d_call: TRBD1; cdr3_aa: CASSLGTGGNEKLFF; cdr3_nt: TGTGCCAGCAGCTTAGGGACAGGGGGCAATGAAAAACTGTTTTTT
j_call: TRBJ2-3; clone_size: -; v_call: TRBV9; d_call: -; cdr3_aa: CASSPVLLPDTQYF; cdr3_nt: TGTGCCAGCAGCCCGGTCCTCCTACCAGATACGCAGTATTTT
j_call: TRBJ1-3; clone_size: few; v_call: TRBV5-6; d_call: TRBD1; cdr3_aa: CASSRDRGGGNTIYF; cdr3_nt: TGTGCCAGCAGCCGGGACAGGGGAGGCGGAAACACCATATATTTT
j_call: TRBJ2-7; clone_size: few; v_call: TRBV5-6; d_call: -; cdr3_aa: CASSLTGGGYEQYF; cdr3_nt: TGTGCCAGCAGCTTGACAGGGGGGGGGTACGAGCAGTACTTC
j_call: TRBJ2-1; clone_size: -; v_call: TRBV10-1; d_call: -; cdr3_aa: CASEENNEQFF; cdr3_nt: TGCGCCAGCGAGGAGAACAATGAGCAGTTCTTC
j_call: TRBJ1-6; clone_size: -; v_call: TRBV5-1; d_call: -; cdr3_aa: CASSLAGYSPLHF; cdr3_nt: TGCGCCAGCAGCTTGGCCGGGTATTCACCCCTCCACTTT
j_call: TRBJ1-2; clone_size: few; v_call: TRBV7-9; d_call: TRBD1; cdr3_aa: CASSTRTGNYGYTF; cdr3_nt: TGTGCCAGCAGCACCCGGACAGGGAACTATGGCTACACCTTC
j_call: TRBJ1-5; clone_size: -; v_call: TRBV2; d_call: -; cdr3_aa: CASSNRESNQPQHF; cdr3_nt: TGTGCCAGCAGCAACAGGGAGAGCAATCAGCCCCAGCATTTT
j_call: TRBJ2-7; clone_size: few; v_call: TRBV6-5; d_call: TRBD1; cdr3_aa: CASSYSGTGYEQYF; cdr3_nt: TGTGCCAGCAGTTACTCCGGGACAGGCTACGAGCAGTACTTC
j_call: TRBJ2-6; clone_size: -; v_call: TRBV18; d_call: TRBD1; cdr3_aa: CASSLLGTGAGANVLTF; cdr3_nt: TGTGCCAGCTCACTACTCGGGACAGGGGCCGGGGCCAACGTCCTGACTTTC
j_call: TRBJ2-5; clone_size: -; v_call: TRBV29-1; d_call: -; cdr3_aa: CSVGQQETQYF; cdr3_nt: TGCAGCGTTGGACAGCAAGAGACCCAGTACTTC
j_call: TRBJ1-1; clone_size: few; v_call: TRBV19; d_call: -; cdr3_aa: CASSITGNTEAFF; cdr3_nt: TGTGCCAGTAGTATAACGGGGAACACTGAAGCTTTCTTT
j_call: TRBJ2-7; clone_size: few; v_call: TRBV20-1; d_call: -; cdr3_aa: CSASFSYEQYF; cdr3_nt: TGCAGTGCTTCGTTCTCCTACGAGCAGTACTTC
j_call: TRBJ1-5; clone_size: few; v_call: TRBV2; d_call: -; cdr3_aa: CASRGDLNQPQHF; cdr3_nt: TGTGCCAGCAGAGGGGATCTCAATCAGCCCCAGCATTTT
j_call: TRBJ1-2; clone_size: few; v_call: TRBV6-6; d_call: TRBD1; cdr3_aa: CASSPDRNMGPTF; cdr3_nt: TGTGCCAGCAGTCCGGACAGGAATATGGGTCCCACCTTC
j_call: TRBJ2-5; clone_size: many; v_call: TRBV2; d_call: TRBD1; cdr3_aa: CASRDRGKETQYF; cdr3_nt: TGTGCCAGCCGGGACAGGGGGAAGGAGACCCAGTACTTC
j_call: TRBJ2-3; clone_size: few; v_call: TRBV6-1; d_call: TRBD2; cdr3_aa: CASKTSGKTDTQYF; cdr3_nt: TGTGCCAGTAAGACTAGCGGGAAAACAGATACGCAGTATTTT
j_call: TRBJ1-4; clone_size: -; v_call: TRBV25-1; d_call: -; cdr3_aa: CASTQADGSGEKLFF; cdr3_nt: TGTGCCAGCACCCAAGCAGATGGCTCGGGTGAAAAACTGTTTTTT
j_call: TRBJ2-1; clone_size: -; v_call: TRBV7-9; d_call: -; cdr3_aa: CASSLAGSDWANEQFF; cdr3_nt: TGTGCCAGCAGCTTAGCCGGTTCGGACTGGGCGAATGAGCAGTTCTTC
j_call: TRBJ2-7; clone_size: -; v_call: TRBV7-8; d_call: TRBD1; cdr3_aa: CASSLGRGSYEQYF; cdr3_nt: TGTGCCAGCAGCTTAGGCAGGGGGTCCTACGAGCAGTACTTC
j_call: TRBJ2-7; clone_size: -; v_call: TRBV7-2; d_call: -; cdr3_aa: CASSLASLGYEQYF; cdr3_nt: TGTGCCAGCAGCTTAGCGAGTCTCGGCTACGAGCAGTACTTC
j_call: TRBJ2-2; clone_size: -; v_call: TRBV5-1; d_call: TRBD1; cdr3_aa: CASSLDWTGNTGELFF; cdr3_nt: TGCGCCAGCAGCTTAGACTGGACAGGGAACACCGGGGAGCTGTTTTTT
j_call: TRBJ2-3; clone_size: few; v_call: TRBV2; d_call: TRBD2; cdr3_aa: CASSVFRLANTQYF; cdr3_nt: TGTGCCAGCAGTGTGTTCCGACTAGCGAATACGCAGTATTTT
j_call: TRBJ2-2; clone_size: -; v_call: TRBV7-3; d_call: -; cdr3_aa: CASSSYGGAPGTGELFF; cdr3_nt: TGTGCCAGCAGCTCCTATGGGGGGGCCCCGGGCACCGGGGAGCTGTTTTTT
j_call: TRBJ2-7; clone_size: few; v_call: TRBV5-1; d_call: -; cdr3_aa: CASRQREPPSYEQYF; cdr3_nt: TGCGCCAGCAGGCAAAGGGAGCCCCCCTCCTACGAGCAGTACTTC
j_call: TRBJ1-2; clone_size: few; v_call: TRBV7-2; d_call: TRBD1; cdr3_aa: CASSLVQGQLYSFFGYTF; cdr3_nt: TGTGCCAGCAGCTTAGTCCAGGGACAGCTGTACTCCTTCTTTGGCTACACCTTC
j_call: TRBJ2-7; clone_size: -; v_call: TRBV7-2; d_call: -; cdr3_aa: CASSLVRGTGEQYF; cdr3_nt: TGTGCCAGCAGCTTAGTGCGGGGAACAGGCGAGCAGTACTTC
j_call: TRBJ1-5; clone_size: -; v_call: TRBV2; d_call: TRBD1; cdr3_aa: CASSGQGRGQPQHF; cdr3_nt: TGTGCCAGCAGTGGACAGGGGAGAGGACAGCCCCAGCATTTT
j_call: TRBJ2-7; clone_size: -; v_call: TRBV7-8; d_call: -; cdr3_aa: CASSLVGVDEQYF; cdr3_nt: TGTGCCAGCAGCTTAGTAGGGGTCGACGAGCAGTACTTC
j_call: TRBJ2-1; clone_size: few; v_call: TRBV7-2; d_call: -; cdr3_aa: CASSFSLEGAEQFF; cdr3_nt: TGTGCCAGCAGCTTCTCACTAGAAGGAGCTGAGCAGTTCTTC
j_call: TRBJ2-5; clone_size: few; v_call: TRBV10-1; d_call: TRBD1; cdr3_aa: CASSLTGVHGTQYF; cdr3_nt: TGCGCCAGCAGTTTGACAGGGGTTCATGGGACCCAGTACTTC
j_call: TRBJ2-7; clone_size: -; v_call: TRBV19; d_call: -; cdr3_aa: CASSKQGVPYEQYF; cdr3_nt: TGTGCCAGTAGTAAACAGGGAGTCCCCTACGAGCAGTACTTC
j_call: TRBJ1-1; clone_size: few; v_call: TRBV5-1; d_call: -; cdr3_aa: CASSAGTTNTEAFF; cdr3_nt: TGCGCCAGCAGCGCGGGTACTACGAACACTGAAGCTTTCTTT
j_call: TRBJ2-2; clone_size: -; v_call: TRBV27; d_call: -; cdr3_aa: CASWDAGTGSTGELFF; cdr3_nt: TGTGCCAGTTGGGATGCTGGGACTGGTTCCACCGGGGAGCTGTTTTTT
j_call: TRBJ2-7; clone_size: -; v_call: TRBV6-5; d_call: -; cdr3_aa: CASGAKWGAYEQYF; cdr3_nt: TGTGCCAGCGGAGCAAAGTGGGGCGCGTACGAGCAGTACTTC
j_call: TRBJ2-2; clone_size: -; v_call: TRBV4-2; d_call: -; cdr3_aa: CASSQVGLANTGELFF; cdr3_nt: TGTGCCAGCAGCCAAGTTGGCCTAGCGAACACCGGGGAGCTGTTTTTT
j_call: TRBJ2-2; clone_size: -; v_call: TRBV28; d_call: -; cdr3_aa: CASSFRGILAGELFF; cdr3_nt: TGTGCCAGCAGTTTCCGGGGAATTCTAGCCGGGGAGCTGTTTTTT
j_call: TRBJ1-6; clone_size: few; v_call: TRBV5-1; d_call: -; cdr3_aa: CASSFDSNNSPLHF; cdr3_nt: TGCGCCAGCAGCTTCGACAGCAATAATTCACCCCTCCACTTT
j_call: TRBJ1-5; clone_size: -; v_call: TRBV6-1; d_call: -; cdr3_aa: CATKGGDVSNQPQHF; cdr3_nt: TGTGCCACCAAGGGGGGGGACGTTAGCAATCAGCCCCAGCATTTT
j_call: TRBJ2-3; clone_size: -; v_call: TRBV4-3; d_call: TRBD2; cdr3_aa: CASSQDWTSGGRDTQYF; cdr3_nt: TGCGCCAGCAGCCAGGATTGGACTAGCGGGGGCCGGGATACGCAGTATTTT
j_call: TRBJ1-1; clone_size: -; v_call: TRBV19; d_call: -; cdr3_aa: CASSPRSERPSTEAFF; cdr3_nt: TGTGCCAGTAGTCCCCGTTCCGAGCGGCCGAGTACTGAAGCTTTCTTT